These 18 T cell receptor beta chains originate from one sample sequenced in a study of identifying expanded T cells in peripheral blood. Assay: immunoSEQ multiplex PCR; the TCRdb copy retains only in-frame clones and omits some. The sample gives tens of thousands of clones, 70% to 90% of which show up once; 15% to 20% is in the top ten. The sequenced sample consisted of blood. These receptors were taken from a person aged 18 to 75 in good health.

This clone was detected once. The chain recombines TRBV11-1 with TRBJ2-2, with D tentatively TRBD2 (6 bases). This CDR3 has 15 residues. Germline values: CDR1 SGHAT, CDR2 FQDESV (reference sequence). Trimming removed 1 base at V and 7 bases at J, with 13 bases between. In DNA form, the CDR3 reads TGTGCCAGCAGCTTAGGATCGGGAGAGGGCGGGGAGCTGTTTTTT. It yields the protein CASSLGSGEGGELFF.

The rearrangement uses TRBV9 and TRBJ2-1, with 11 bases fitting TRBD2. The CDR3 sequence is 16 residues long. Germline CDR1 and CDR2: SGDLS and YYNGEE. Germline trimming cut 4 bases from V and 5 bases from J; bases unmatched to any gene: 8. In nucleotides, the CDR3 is TGTGCCAGCAGCCCTACGACTAGCGGGAACCACAATGAGCAGTTCTTC. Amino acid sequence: CASSPTTSGNHNEQFF.

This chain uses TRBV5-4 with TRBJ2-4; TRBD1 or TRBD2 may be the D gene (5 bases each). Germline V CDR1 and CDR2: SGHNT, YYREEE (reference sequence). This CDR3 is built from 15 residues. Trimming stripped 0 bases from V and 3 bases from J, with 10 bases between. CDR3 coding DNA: TGTGCCAGCAGCTTGGTTGGGACGAGCAAAAACATTCAGTACTTC. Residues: CASSLVGTSKNIQYF.

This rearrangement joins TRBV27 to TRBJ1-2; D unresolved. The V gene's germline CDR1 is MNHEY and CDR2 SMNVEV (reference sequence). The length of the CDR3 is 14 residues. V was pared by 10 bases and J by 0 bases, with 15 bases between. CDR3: CATVSPHPNYGYTF. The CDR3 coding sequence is TGTGCCACAGTTTCCCCCCACCCTAACTATGGCTACACCTTC.

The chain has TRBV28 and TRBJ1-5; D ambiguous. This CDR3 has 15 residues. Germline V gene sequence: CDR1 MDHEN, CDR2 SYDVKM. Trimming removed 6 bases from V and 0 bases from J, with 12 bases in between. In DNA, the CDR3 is TGTGCCAGCAGGAGTCAGGAGGATAGCAATCAGCCCCAGCATTTT. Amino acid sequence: CASRSQEDSNQPQHF.

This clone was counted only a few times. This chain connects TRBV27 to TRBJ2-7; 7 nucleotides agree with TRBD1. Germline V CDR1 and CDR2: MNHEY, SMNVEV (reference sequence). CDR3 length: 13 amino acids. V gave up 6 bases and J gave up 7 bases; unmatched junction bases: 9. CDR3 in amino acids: CASRRTTGREQYF. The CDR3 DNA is TGTGCCAGCAGGCGGACGACAGGGCGGGAGCAGTACTTC.

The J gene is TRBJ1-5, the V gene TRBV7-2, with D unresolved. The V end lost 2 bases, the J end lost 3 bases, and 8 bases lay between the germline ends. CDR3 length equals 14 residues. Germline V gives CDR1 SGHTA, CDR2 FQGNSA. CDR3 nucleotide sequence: TGTGCCAGCAGCTTATCAGGTTACAATCAGCCCCAGCATTTT. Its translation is CASSLSGYNQPQHF.

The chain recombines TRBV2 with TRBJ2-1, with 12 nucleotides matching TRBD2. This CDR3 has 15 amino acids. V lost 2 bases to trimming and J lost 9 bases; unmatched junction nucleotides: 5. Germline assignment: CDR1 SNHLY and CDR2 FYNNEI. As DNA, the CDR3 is TGTGCCAGCAGTGAATCTAGCGGGAGGGCGCGTGAGCAGTTCTTC. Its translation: CASSESSGRAREQFF.

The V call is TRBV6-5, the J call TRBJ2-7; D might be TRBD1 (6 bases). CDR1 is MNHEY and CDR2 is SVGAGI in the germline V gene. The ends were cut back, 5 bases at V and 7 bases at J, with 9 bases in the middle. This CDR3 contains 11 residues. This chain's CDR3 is CASSTRGEQYF. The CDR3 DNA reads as TGTGCCAGCAGTACCAGGGGAGAGCAGTACTTC.

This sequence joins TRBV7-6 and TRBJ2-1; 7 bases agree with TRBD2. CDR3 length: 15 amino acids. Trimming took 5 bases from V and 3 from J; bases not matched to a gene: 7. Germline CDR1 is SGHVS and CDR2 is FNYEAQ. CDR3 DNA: TGTGCCAGCAGCCGGCAGCGGGGAAACTACAATGAGCAGTTCTTC. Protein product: CASSRQRGNYNEQFF. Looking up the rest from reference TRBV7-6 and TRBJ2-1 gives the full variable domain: GAGVSQSPRYKVTKRGQDVALRCDPISGHVSLYWYRQALGQGPEFLTYFNYEAQQDKSGLPNDRFSAERPEGSISTLTIQRTEQRDSAMYRCASSRQRGNYNEQFFGPGTRLTVL.

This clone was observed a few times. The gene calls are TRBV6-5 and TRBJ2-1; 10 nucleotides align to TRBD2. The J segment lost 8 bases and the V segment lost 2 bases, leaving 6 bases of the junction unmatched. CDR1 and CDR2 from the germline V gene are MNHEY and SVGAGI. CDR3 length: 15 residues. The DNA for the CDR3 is TGTGCCAGCAGTTACGATAGCGGGAGGAACTATGAGCAGTTCTTC. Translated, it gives CASSYDSGRNYEQFF.

The CDR3 nucleotides read TGTGCCAGTAGTATAGATGTACCGAACACCGGGGAGCTGTTTTTT. Its protein is CASSIDVPNTGELFF. The rearrangement uses TRBV19 and TRBJ2-2; D unclear. CDR3 size: 15 residues. Germline V gene lookup returns CDR1 LNHDA and CDR2 SQIVND (reference sequence). The ends were cut back, 0 bases at V and 0 bases at J, with 5 bases in the middle.

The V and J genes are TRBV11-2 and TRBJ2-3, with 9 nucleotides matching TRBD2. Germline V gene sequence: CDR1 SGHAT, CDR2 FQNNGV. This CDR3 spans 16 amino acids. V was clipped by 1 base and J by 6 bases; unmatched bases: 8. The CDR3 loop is CASSLGSAGGFDTQYF. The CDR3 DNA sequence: TGTGCCAGCAGCTTAGGCAGCGCGGGAGGGTTTGATACGCAGTATTTT. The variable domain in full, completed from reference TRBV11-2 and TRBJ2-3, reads EAGVAQSPRYKIIEKRQSVAFWCNPISGHATLYWYQQILGQGPKLLIQFQNNGVVDDSQLPKDRFSAERLKGVDSTLKIQPAKLEDSAVYLCASSLGSAGGFDTQYFGPGTRLTVL.

The CDR3 loop is CASSTTSGRTYEQYF. The CDR3 nucleotides are TGTGCCAGCAGTACTACTAGCGGGAGGACCTACGAGCAGTACTTC. This rearrangement joins TRBV6-6 to TRBJ2-7; 12 bases match TRBD2. CDR1 is MNHNY and CDR2 is SVGAGI in the germline V gene (reference sequence). This CDR3 has 15 residues. Trimming cost V 5 bases and J 2 bases; bases outside gene matches: 4.

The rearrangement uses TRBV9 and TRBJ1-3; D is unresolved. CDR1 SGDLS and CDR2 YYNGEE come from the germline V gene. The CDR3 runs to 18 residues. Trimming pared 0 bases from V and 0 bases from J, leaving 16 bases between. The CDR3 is CASSVDWASEISGNTIYF. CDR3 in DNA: TGTGCCAGCAGCGTAGACTGGGCCTCGGAGATCTCTGGAAACACCATATATTTT.

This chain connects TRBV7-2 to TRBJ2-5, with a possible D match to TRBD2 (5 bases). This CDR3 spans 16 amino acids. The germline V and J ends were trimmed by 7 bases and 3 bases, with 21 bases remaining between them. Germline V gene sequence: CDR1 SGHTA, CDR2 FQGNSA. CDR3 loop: CASKTSFTGREETQYF. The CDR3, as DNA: TGTGCCAGCAAAACAAGCTTTACGGGGAGAGAAGAGACCCAGTACTTC. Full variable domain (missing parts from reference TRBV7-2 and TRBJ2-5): GAGVSQSPSNKVTEKGKDVELRCDPISGHTALYWYRQSLGQGLEFLIYFQGNSAPDKSGLPSDRFSAERTGGSVSTLTIQRTQQEDSAVYLCASKTSFTGREETQYFGPGTRLLVL.

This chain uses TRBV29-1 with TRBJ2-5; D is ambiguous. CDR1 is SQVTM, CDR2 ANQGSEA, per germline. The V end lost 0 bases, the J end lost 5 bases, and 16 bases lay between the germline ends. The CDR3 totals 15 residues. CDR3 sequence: CSVEERADIRETQYF. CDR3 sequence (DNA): TGCAGCGTTGAAGAAAGGGCAGACATTCGGGAGACCCAGTACTTC.

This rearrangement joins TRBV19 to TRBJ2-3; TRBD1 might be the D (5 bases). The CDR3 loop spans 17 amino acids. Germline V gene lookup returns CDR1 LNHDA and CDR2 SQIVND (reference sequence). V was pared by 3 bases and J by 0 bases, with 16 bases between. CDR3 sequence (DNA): TGTGCCAGTAGTATCGAGGCGTGGGGCGCTAGCACAGATACGCAGTATTTT. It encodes CASSIEAWGASTDTQYF.